The 32 T cell receptor beta chains presented below share a single source sample, sequenced in a study of T cell clonality in common variable immunodeficiency. Study-wide results and caveats: Reportedly, TCR beta sequences from common variable immunodeficiency showed fewer deletions and N-nucleotide insertions.

The method was immunoSEQ multiplex PCR; TCRdb's version includes in-frame clones alone and lacks a portion of them. The sample is made up of around 15,000 clones, none counted only once. These receptors lack a known antigen. The specimen was peripheral blood mononuclear cells. These TCRs come from a human donor with common variable immunodeficiency.

On this clone: Coverage ceases 3 residues before the CDR3 finishes, and the germline J gene fills in the end. The chain is built from TRBV20-1 and TRBJ2-1, with D perhaps matching TRBD2 (5 bases). The ends were cut back, 6 bases at V and 3 bases at J, with 18 bases in the middle. The CDR3 consists of 15 residues. The germline CDR1 and CDR2 sequences are DFQATT and SNEGSKA (reference sequence). CDR3 sequence: CSAPPPGVSYNEQFF. The sequenced CDR3 bases are TGCAGTGCCCCGCCACCCGGGGTAAGCTACAATGAG.

On this clone itself: The DNA ends 3 residues before the CDR3 does, and the rest of the CDR3 is filled in from the germline J gene. The rearrangement joins TRBV7-9 to TRBJ2-1; no clear D. CDR1 is SEHNR, CDR2 FQNEAQ, per germline (reference sequence). This CDR3 comprises 11 residues. The V and J ends lost 7 bases and 3 bases respectively, with 4 bases between them. The CDR3 bases that were read are TGTGCCAGCACCCACTACAATGAG. The encoded protein is CASTHYNE. The whole CDR3 protein reads CASTHYNEQFF.

A remark on this clone: The read comes to an end 3 residues before the CDR3 does, leaving the germline J gene to fill in the end. The J gene is TRBJ1-2, the V gene TRBV18; the match to TRBD1 covers 7 bases. V lost 2 bases to trimming and J lost 2 bases; unmatched junction nucleotides: 5. This CDR3 region has 15 residues. The V gene's germline CDR1 is KGHSH and CDR2 LQKENI. CDR3 amino acids: CASSPAQGSNYGYTF. CDR3 bases read: TGTGCCAGCTCACCAGCACAGGGGTCGAACTATGGC.

CDR3 sequence reads: CASSPLGRGGRGDTQYF. The DNA read from the CDR3 is TGTGCCAGCTCACCCCTTGGGCGGGGGGGCCGCGGAGATACG. The chain uses TRBV18 and TRBJ2-3; 9 bases are a match to TRBD2. Read coverage stops 3 residues before the CDR3 terminus; the germline J gene supplies the remainder. Germline CDR1 is KGHSH and CDR2 is LQKENI. There are 17 residues in the CDR3. V was pared by 3 bases and J by 5 bases, with 12 bases of the junction left unmatched.

Of note for this clone: Sequencing ends 3 residues short of the CDR3 end; the germline J gene provides the rest. The rearrangement uses TRBV19 and TRBJ2-3, with TRBD1 matching 8 bases. The CDR3 extends over 14 amino acids. J lost 4 bases, V lost 5 bases, and 5 bases had no gene match. Germline V gives CDR1 LNHDA, CDR2 SQIVND (reference sequence). CDR3 bases read: TGTGCCAGTAGTCGACGGACAGGGTCAGATACG. It is translated as CASSRRTGSDT. The full-length CDR3 reads as CASSRRTGSDTQYF. Complete variable domain (other parts from reference TRBV19 and TRBJ2-3): DGGITQSPKYLFRKEGQNVTLSCEQNLNHDAMYWYRQDPGQGLRLIYYSQIVNDFQKGDIAEGYSVSREKKESFPLTVTSAQKNPTAFYLCASSRRTGSDTQYFGPGTRLTVL.

This clone was counted between two and nine times. The read terminates 3 residues before the CDR3 end, so the remaining end is supplied by the germline J gene. The chain recombines TRBV30 with TRBJ1-4; 7 bases are shared with TRBD1. The CDR3 runs to 14 residues. Losses at the gene ends were 4 bases for V and 7 bases for J; bases not matched to a gene: 9. Per the germline V gene, CDR1 is GTSNPN and CDR2 is SVGIG (reference sequence). The DNA read from the CDR3 is TGTGCCTGGACCACCGGGACAGATCGTGAAAAA. Translation: CAWTTGTDREK. The complete CDR3 reads CAWTTGTDREKLFF.

This clone was recorded a few times. The read terminates 3 residues before the CDR3 end, so the remaining end is supplied by the germline J gene. The chain couples TRBV19 to TRBJ2-2, with 10 bases fitting TRBD1. Germline loops: CDR1 LNHDA, CDR2 SQIVND (reference sequence). The CDR3 consists of 17 residues. Germline trimming cut 4 bases from V and 2 bases from J; bases unmatched to any gene: 7. CDR3 sequence: CASSRGTGAINTGELFF. The sequenced part of the CDR3 DNA is TGTGCCAGTAGTAGAGGGACAGGGGCGATTAACACCGGGGAG.

The sample holds a few counts of this clone. Read sequence stops 3 residues before the CDR3 end, and the germline J gene provides the missing end. The chain combines TRBV18 with TRBJ2-7, with 8 bases identical to TRBD1. CDR1 is KGHSH, CDR2 LQKENI, per germline. J gave up 0 bases and V 2 bases, and 6 bases lay outside the gene matches. The CDR3 totals 16 residues. Incomplete CDR3 DNA: TGTGCCAGCTCACCAAGGACAGGGACAGACTCCTACGAG. This translates into CASSPRTGTDSYE. Given in full, the CDR3 is CASSPRTGTDSYEQYF. Variable domain in full (rest from reference TRBV18 and TRBJ2-7): NAGVMQNPRHLVRRRGQEARLRCSPMKGHSHVYWYRQLPEEGLKFMVYLQKENIIDESGMPKERFSAEFPKEGPSILRIQQVVRGDSAAYFCASSPRTGTDSYEQYFGPGTRLTVT.

This clone was detected a few times. Coverage ceases 3 residues before the CDR3 finishes, and the germline J gene fills in the end. The J gene is TRBJ2-5, the V gene TRBV2; 12 bases align to TRBD2. The J segment lost 5 bases and the V segment lost 0 bases, leaving 4 bases of the junction unmatched. CDR1 is SNHLY and CDR2 is FYNNEI in the germline V gene. CDR3 size: 16 residues. CDR3 DNA, as far as it was read: TGTGCCAGCAGTGAAGCCTCGGGACTAGCGGGTGAGACC. Amino acid sequence: CASSEASGLAGET. In full, the CDR3 is CASSEASGLAGETQYF.

This clone was detected a few times. Read coverage stops 3 residues before the CDR3 terminus; the germline J gene supplies the remainder. The genes are TRBV7-8 and TRBJ2-3; 8 bases fit TRBD1. CDR3 length equals 18 residues. The germline CDR1 and CDR2 sequences are SGHVS and FQNEAQ. With 1 base clipped from V and 6 bases from J, the junction kept 15 bases outside the gene matches. CDR3 region: CASSLVAWGTGHGDTQYF. The sequenced CDR3 bases are TGTGCCAGCAGCTTAGTGGCGTGGGGGACAGGCCATGGGGATACG.

This clone occurred many times. The read ends 3 residues before the CDR3 terminus; that terminus is restored from the germline J gene. This chain links TRBV7-2 with TRBJ1-2; TRBD1 aligns across 8 bases. In germline, CDR1 is SGHTA, CDR2 FQGNSA. The J segment lost 6 bases and the V segment lost 5 bases, leaving 5 bases of the junction unmatched. This CDR3 has 13 amino acids. CDR3 region: CASSATGGHGYTF. CDR3 bases read: TGTGCCAGCAGCGCTACAGGGGGGCATGGC.

This clone has just a few counts. The missing CDR3 end, 3 residues past where the read stops, is filled in from the germline J gene. The genes are TRBV7-2 and TRBJ2-5; perhaps TRBD1 as D (5 bases). The CDR3 totals 13 residues. The germline V gene has CDR1 SGHTA and CDR2 FQGNSA. V was cut by 2 bases and J by 5 bases, with 9 bases left in between. Partial CDR3 DNA: TGTGCCAGCAGCTTAAAGGGGTTGGAGACC. Translation: CASSLKGLET. The CDR3 as a whole reads CASSLKGLETQYF.

This clone ranks as medium-sized (0.01 to 0.1%). The CDR3 extends 3 residues past the end of the read, so its final part is completed from the germline J gene. The V call is TRBV5-6, the J call TRBJ1-6, with TRBD1 matching over 8 bases. CDR1 SGHDT and CDR2 YYEEEE come from the germline V gene. The CDR3 length is 15 residues. V was pared by 4 bases and J by 6 bases, with 6 bases of the junction left unmatched. This CDR3 is CASSKGQGSNSPLHF. CDR3 bases read: TGTGCCAGCAGCAAAGGACAGGGCTCTAATTCACCC. Full variable domain (rest looked up from reference TRBV5-6 and TRBJ1-6): DAGVTQSPTHLIKTRGQQVTLRCSPKSGHDTVSWYQQALGQGPQFIFQYYEEEERQRGNFPDRFSGHQFPNYSSELNVNALLLGDSALYLCASSKGQGSNSPLHFGNGTRLTVT.

With respect to this clone: The read ends 3 residues early relative to the CDR3; the germline J gene fills the gap. This chain links TRBV20-1 with TRBJ2-1; D gene ambiguous. Germline V gives CDR1 DFQATT, CDR2 SNEGSKA (reference sequence). This CDR3 region has 13 residues. The ends were cut back, 1 base at V and 8 bases at J, with 12 bases in the middle. The CDR3 loop reads CSARVRVRDEQFF. The covered CDR3 bases are TGCAGTGCTAGAGTTAGGGTAAGGGATGAG.

As for this clone: The CDR3 end lies 3 residues beyond the end of the read and is filled in from the germline J gene. The V and J genes are TRBV7-9 and TRBJ1-2, with D unresolved. This CDR3 spans 13 amino acids. CDR1 is SEHNR and CDR2 is FQNEAQ in the germline V gene (reference sequence). Trimming pared 5 bases from V and 2 bases from J, leaving 9 bases between. The CDR3 loop is CASSLNSNYGYTF. The sequenced part of the CDR3 DNA is TGTGCCAGCAGCCTGAACTCAAACTATGGC.

The table lists this clone with a few counts. The read ends 3 residues early relative to the CDR3; the germline J gene fills the gap. The chain links TRBV19 to TRBJ2-1, with 8 bases lining up with TRBD2. V shed 3 bases, J shed 6 bases, and the junction held 13 bases outside the gene matches. The germline V gene encodes CDR1 LNHDA and CDR2 SQIVND (reference sequence). This CDR3 comprises 17 residues. This CDR3 reads CASSILAGSGRGNEQFF. Partial CDR3 DNA: TGTGCCAGTAGTATTTTAGCGGGGTCGGGCAGGGGCAATGAG.

This clone was picked up many times. The read finishes 3 residues shy of the CDR3 end, and the germline J gene is used to complete it. V usage is TRBV18 and J usage is TRBJ1-5; the D is unclear. Germline-derived CDR1 and CDR2 are KGHSH and LQKENI. This CDR3 is built from 14 residues. The germline V and J ends were trimmed by 5 bases and 0 bases, with 8 bases remaining between them. CDR3 residues: CASSSGFSNQPQHF. Partial CDR3 DNA: TGTGCCAGCTCATCGGGTTTTAGCAATCAGCCC.

This clone was observed at least ten times. Read coverage stops 3 residues before the CDR3 terminus; the germline J gene supplies the remainder. The chain links TRBV19 to TRBJ1-1; D remains unclear. The CDR3 consists of 13 residues. Germline loops: CDR1 LNHDA, CDR2 SQIVND (reference sequence). V was pared by 9 bases and J by 1 base, with 12 bases between. The CDR3 DNA, read in part, is TGTGCCAGCCGATCCGGGGAGAACACTGAA. Protein product: CASRSGENTE. The complete CDR3 protein is CASRSGENTEAFF.

Remarks on this clone: The junction shows a germline mismatch at one end, possibly a read error. The read halts 3 residues ahead of the CDR3 end, with the missing end drawn from the germline J gene. The chain combines TRBV7-9 with TRBJ2-3; 7 bases match TRBD1. The germline V gene has CDR1 SEHNR and CDR2 FQNEAQ (reference sequence). The CDR3 is 12 amino acids. CDR3 bases read: TGTTCCAGCAGCGTACAGGGGAATACG. Encoded protein: CSSSVQGNT. The CDR3 in full is CSSSVQGNTQYF.

This clone was detected ten times or more. Read coverage stops 3 residues before the CDR3 terminus; the germline J gene supplies the remainder. J is TRBJ1-5 and V is TRBV27; tentatively, D is TRBD1 (6 bases). V was clipped by 10 bases and J by 3 bases, with 16 bases between them. Germline CDR1 reads MNHEY; CDR2 reads SMNVEV (reference sequence). There are 14 residues in the CDR3. The CDR3 DNA, read in part, is TGTGCCACGGGGAGACAGGCACACAATCAGCCC. Protein: CATGRQAHNQP. The CDR3 in its entirety is CATGRQAHNQPQHF.

This clone was counted ten times or more. Coverage ceases 3 residues before the CDR3 finishes, and the germline J gene fills in the end. The chain is built from TRBV10-3 and TRBJ1-2; 7 bases are a match to TRBD1. The J segment lost 5 bases and the V segment lost 0 bases, leaving 6 bases of the junction unmatched. This CDR3 contains 15 residues. CDR1 and CDR2 from the germline V gene are ENHRY and SYGVKD. CDR3 bases read: TGTGCCATCAGTGAGTCGGATGACAGGGTTTATGGC. This sequence encodes CAISESDDRVYG. The whole CDR3 region reads CAISESDDRVYGYTF.

A few counts support this clone. The read comes to an end 3 residues before the CDR3 does, leaving the germline J gene to fill in the end. V gene TRBV7-9 combines with J gene TRBJ1-2, with a tentative D call TRBD1 (6 bases). Germline V gene lookup returns CDR1 SEHNR and CDR2 FQNEAQ (reference sequence). The CDR3 extends over 13 amino acids. Trimming took 6 bases from V and 5 from J, leaving 13 bases between them. CDR3 region: CASSSDRTYGYTF. CDR3 DNA, as far as it was read: TGTGCCAGCAGTTCCGACAGGACTTATGGC.

This clone was counted between two and nine times. Read data end 3 residues before the CDR3 end; the end is taken from the germline J gene. This rearrangement joins TRBV19 to TRBJ2-2; weak D call: TRBD2 (5 bases). V was trimmed by 5 bases and J by 4 bases, leaving 17 bases between them. The CDR3 spans 16 residues. Germline lookup yields CDR1 LNHDA and CDR2 SQIVND (reference sequence). CDR3 amino acids: CASSVGFGESTGELFF. The CDR3 DNA, read in part, is TGTGCCAGTAGTGTGGGATTCGGGGAGAGCACCGGGGAG.

This clone was found a few times. The DNA read from the CDR3 is TGTGCCAGCAGTCGAGCGGGGGGGCGCGGACAGCCC. The encoded protein is CASSRAGGRGQP. The whole CDR3 sequence is CASSRAGGRGQPQHF. The chain carries TRBV7-9 and TRBJ1-5; D might be TRBD1 (6 bases). The CDR3 end lies 3 residues beyond the end of the read and is filled in from the germline J gene. Trimming shortened V by 6 bases and J by 7 bases, and 19 bases separated the two germline ends. The CDR3 is 15 residues long. Germline CDR1 reads SEHNR; CDR2 reads FQNEAQ (reference sequence).

This clone was seen a handful of times. The DNA ends 3 residues before the CDR3 does, and the rest of the CDR3 is filled in from the germline J gene. J is TRBJ2-1 and V is TRBV7-2, with D hard to call. With 5 bases removed from V and 4 bases from J, the gap between germline ends came to 12 bases. Per germline, CDR1 SGHTA and CDR2 FQGNSA. The CDR3 length is 14 residues. The DNA read from the CDR3 is TGTGCCAGCAGCCCATCGAAGGCTTACAATGAG. As protein: CASSPSKAYNE. Given in full, the CDR3 is CASSPSKAYNEQFF.

Details on this clone: The CDR3 end falls 3 residues outside the read, so it is completed with the germline J gene. The gene calls are TRBV30 and TRBJ1-1; TRBD1 matches at 8 bases. V gave up 4 bases and J gave up 4 bases; unmatched junction bases: 2. CDR1 and CDR2 from the germline V gene are GTSNPN and SVGIG (reference sequence). This CDR3 is 12 amino acids long. The CDR3 bases that were read are TGTGCCTGGACAGGGGGCGGCACTGAA. Amino acids: CAWTGGGTE. The whole CDR3 is CAWTGGGTEAFF.

A few counts support this clone. The CDR3: CAWSVSSVQNTEAFF. Partial CDR3 DNA: TGTGCCTGGAGTGTTAGTTCTGTCCAGAACACTGAA. The V gene is TRBV30, the J gene TRBJ1-1; D is undetermined. The read is 3 residues too short to cover the CDR3 end, so that end is filled in from the germline J gene. Germline assignment: CDR1 GTSNPN and CDR2 SVGIG (reference sequence). The V gene lost 0 bases and the J gene lost 1 base, with 12 bases spanning the gap. CDR3 length: 15 amino acids.

This clone was counted only a few times. With the read ending 3 residues before the CDR3 end, the germline J gene is used to fill in that end. The V call is TRBV6-1, the J call TRBJ2-2; weak D call: TRBD1 (6 bases). The length of the CDR3 is 15 residues. V shed 2 bases and J shed 4 bases, with 11 bases lying between them. Germline V gene data show CDR1 as MNHNS and CDR2 as SASEGT. CDR3 bases read: TGTGCCAGCAGTGAAATGGGGGCAGCCACCGGGGAG. Its translation is CASSEMGAATGE. The entire CDR3 reads CASSEMGAATGELFF.

This clone turned up a few times. The CDR3 goes on 3 residues after the read ends, and that part is filled in from the germline J gene. The chain couples TRBV30 to TRBJ1-1; possible D gene TRBD1, 6 bases. CDR1 and CDR2 from the germline V gene are GTSNPN and SVGIG (reference sequence). Trimming cost V 3 bases and J 5 bases, with 10 bases left between them. The CDR3 is 12 amino acids. The CDR3 here is CAWRGGPTEAFF. The DNA read from the CDR3 is TGTGCCTGGAGGGGGGGGCCTACTGAA.

This clone was counted between two and nine times. The CDR3 extends 3 residues past the end of the read, so its final part is completed from the germline J gene. V gene TRBV7-2 combines with J gene TRBJ2-7; tentatively, D is TRBD2 (6 bases). The germline CDR1 and CDR2 sequences are SGHTA and FQGNSA. This CDR3 comprises 14 residues. Between the trimmed V and J ends, which lost 6 bases and 5 bases, there was a span of 17 bases. CDR3 amino acids: CASRGLAGQDEQYF. The CDR3 DNA, read in part, is TGTGCCAGCAGGGGACTGGCGGGGCAGGACGAG.

This clone was picked up a small number of times. The read finishes 3 residues shy of the CDR3 end, and the germline J gene is used to complete it. The rearrangement links TRBV7-8 to TRBJ1-5, with 7 nucleotides matching TRBD1. CDR1 is SGHVS, CDR2 FQNEAQ, per germline. The J segment lost 9 bases and the V segment lost 1 base, leaving 9 bases of the junction unmatched. The CDR3 covers 15 residues. The CDR3 spells CASSLDRGPQWPQHF. CDR3 DNA (partial): TGTGCCAGCAGCTTAGACAGGGGCCCTCAATGGCCC.

Note on this clone: The CDR3 end lies 3 residues beyond the end of the read and is filled in from the germline J gene. This sequence joins TRBV20-1 and TRBJ2-5; TRBD1 agrees at 8 bases. This CDR3 has 13 amino acids. The ends lost 5 bases at V and 6 bases at J; junction bases unmatched: 8. Germline lookup yields CDR1 DFQATT and CDR2 SNEGSKA (reference sequence). CDR3: CSAAAGGRKTQYF. The sequenced CDR3 bases are TGCAGTGCTGCGGCAGGGGGCAGGAAGACC.